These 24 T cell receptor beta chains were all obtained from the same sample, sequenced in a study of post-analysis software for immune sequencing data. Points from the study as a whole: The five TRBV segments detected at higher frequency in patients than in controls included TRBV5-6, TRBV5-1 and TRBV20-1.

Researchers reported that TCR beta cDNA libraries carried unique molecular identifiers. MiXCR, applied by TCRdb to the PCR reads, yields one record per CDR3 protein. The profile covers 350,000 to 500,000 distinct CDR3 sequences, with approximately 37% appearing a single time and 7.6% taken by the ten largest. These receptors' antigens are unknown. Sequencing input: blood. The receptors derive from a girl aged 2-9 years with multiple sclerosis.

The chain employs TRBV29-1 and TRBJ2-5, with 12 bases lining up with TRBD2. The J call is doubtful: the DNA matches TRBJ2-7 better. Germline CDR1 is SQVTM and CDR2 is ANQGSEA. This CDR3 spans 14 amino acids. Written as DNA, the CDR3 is TGCAGCGCCCAGACTAGCGGGAGTCTTAACGAGCAGTACTTC. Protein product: CSAQTSGSLNEQYF.

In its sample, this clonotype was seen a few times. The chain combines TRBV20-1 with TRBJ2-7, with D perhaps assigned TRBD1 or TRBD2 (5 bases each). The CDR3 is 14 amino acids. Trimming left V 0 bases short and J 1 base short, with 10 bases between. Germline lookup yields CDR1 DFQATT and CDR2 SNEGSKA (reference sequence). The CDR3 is CSARDTGRSYEQYF. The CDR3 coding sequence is TGCAGTGCTAGAGATACGGGGCGGTCCTACGAGCAGTACTTC.

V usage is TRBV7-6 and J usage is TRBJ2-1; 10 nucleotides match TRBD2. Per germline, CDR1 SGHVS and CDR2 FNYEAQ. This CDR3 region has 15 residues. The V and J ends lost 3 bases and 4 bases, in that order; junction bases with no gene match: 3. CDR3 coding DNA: TGTGCCAGCAGCTTTGGACTAGCGGCTTACAATGAGCAGTTCTTC. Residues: CASSFGLAAYNEQFF.

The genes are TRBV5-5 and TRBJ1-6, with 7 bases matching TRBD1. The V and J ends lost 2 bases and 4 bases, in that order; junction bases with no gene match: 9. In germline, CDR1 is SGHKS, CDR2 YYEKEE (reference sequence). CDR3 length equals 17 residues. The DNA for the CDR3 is TGTGCCAGCAGCTTCCTGACAGGGCAGGTTTATAATTCACCCCTCCACTTT. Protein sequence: CASSFLTGQVYNSPLHF.

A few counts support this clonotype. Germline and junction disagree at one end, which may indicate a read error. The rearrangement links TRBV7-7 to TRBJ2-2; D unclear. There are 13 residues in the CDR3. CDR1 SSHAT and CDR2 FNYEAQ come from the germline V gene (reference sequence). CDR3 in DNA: TGTGCTAGCAGCTTAGATTTGTCCGGGGAGCTGTTTTTT. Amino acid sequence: CASSLDLSGELFF.

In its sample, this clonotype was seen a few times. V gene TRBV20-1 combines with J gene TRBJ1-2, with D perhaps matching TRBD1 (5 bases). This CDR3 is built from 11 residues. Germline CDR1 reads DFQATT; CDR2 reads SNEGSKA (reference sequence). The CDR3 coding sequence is TGCAGCCCAGCAGGGAAGAACGGCTACACCTTC. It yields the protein CSPAGKNGYTF.

In DNA, the CDR3 is TGCAGCGTTACTATTTTAGCGGAAGCCTACTACAATGAGCAGTTCTTC. It codes for CSVTILAEAYYNEQFF. This chain uses TRBV29-1 with TRBJ2-1, with D possibly TRBD2 on 6 matching bases. CDR3 length: 16 amino acids. The V gene lost 5 bases and the J gene lost 3 bases, with 20 bases spanning the gap. The germline CDR1 and CDR2 sequences are SQVTM and ANQGSEA.

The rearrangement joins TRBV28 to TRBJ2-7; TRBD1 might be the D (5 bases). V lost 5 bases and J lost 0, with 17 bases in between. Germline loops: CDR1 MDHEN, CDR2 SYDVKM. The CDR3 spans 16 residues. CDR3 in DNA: TGTGCCAGCAGTATTCGCCTTGGGGCCAGCTCCTACGAGCAGTACTTC. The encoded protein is CASSIRLGASSYEQYF.

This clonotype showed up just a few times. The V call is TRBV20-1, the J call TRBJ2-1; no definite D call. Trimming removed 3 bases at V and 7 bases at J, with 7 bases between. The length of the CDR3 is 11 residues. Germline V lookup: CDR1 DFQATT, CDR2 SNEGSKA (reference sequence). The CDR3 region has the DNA TGCAGTGCTAGTAGGCGAAATGAGCAGTTCTTC. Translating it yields CSASRRNEQFF.

In DNA form, the CDR3 reads TGCAGCGTCCCTGACTGGGTTCCGGGACAGGGCATAAAGAACACTGAAGCTTTCTTT. This sequence encodes CSVPDWVPGQGIKNTEAFF. The rearrangement uses TRBV29-1 and TRBJ1-1; 9 positions match TRBD1. Trimming took 6 bases from V and 1 from J; bases not matched to a gene: 21. Germline values: CDR1 SQVTM, CDR2 ANQGSEA. This CDR3 has 19 amino acids.

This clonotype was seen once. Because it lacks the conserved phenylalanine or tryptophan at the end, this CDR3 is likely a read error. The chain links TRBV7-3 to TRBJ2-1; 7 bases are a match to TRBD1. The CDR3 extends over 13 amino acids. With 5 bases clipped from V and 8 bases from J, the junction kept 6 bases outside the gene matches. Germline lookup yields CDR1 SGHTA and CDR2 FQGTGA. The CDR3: CASSMTGRDEQFI. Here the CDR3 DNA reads TGTGCCAGCAGCATGACAGGGCGGGATGAGCAGTTCATC.

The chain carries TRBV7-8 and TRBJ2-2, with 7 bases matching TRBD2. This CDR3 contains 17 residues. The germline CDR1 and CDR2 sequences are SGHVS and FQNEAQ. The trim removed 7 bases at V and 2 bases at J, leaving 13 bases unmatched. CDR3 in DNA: TGTGCCAGCACCCTCCCCCCACGAGCGGGAAACACCGGGGAGCTGTTTTTT. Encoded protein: CASTLPPRAGNTGELFF.

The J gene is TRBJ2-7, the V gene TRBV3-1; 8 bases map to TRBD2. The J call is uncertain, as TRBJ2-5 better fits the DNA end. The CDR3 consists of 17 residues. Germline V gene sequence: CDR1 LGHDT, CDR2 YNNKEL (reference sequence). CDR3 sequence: CASSHWYSAGAPETQYF. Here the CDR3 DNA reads TGTGCCAGCAGCCATTGGTATTCAGCGGGAGCCCCAGAGACCCAGTACTTC.

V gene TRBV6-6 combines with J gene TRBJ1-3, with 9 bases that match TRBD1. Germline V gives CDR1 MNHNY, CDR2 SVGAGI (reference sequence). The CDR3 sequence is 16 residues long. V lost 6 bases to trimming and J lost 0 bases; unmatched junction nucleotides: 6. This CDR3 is CASRGQGDISGNTIYF. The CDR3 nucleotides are TGTGCCAGCAGGGGACAGGGAGACATCTCTGGAAACACCATATATTTT.

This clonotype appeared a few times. The CDR3 DNA sequence: TGTGCCAGCAGCTTTGGACACCACTACGAGCAGTACTTC. It is translated as CASSFGHHYEQYF. V gene TRBV7-2 combines with J gene TRBJ2-7; D may be TRBD1 (5 bases). This CDR3 region has 13 residues. Trimming shortened V by 3 bases and J by 3 bases, and 9 bases separated the two germline ends. Germline loops: CDR1 SGHTA, CDR2 FQGNSA.

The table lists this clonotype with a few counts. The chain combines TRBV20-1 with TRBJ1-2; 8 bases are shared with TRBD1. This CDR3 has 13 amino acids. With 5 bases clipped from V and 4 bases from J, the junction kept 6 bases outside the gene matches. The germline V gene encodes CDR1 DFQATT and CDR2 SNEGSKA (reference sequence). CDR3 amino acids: CSAPDRAFYGYTF. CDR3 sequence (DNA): TGCAGTGCTCCGGACAGGGCCTTCTATGGCTACACCTTC.

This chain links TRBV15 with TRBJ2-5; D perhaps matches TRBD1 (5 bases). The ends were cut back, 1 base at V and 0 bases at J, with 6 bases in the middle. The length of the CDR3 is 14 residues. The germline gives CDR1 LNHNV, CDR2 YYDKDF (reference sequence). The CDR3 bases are TGTGCCACCAGCAGAGCCAGGGACCAAGAGACCCAGTACTTC. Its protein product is CATSRARDQETQYF.

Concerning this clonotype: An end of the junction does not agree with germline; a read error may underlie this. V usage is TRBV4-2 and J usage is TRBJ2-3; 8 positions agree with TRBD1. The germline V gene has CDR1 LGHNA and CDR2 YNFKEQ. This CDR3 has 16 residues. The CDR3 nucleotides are TGTGCCAGCACGATAAGGACAGGGTCTGAAACAGATGCGCAGTATTTT. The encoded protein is CASTIRTGSETDAQYF.

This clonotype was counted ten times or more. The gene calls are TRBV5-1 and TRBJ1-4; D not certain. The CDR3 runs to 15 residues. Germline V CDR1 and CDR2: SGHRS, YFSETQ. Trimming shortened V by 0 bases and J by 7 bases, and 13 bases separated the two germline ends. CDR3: CASSLANPGGEKLFF. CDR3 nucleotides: TGCGCCAGCAGCTTGGCAAACCCCGGAGGTGAAAAACTGTTTTTT.

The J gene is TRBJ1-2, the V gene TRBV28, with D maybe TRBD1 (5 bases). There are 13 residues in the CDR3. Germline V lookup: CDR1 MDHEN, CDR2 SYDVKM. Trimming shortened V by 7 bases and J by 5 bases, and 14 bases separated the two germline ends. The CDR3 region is CASTQGTYYGYTF. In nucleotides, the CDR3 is TGTGCCAGCACCCAGGGAACATATTATGGCTACACCTTC.

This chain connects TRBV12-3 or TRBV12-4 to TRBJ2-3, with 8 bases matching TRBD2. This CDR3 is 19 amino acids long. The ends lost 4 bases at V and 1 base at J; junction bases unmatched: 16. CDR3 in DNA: TGTGCCAGCAGTTCGGGGGGGACTTTACTCCCCAGCCGCACAGATACGCAGTATTTT. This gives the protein CASSSGGTLLPSRTDTQYF.

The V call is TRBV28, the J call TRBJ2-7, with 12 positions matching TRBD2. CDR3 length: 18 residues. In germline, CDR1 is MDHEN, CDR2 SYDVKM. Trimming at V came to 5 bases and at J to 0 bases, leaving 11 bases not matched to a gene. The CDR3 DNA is TGTGCCAGCAGTACTTGGACTAGCGGGGCTTCGAGCTCCTACGAGCAGTACTTC. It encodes CASSTWTSGASSSYEQYF.

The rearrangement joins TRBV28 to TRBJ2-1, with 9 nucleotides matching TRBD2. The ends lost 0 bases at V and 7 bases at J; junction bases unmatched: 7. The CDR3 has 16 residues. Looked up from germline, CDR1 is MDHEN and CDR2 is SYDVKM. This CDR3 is CASSLWGSGGPNEQFF. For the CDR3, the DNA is TGTGCCAGCAGTTTATGGGGTAGCGGGGGACCTAATGAGCAGTTCTTC.

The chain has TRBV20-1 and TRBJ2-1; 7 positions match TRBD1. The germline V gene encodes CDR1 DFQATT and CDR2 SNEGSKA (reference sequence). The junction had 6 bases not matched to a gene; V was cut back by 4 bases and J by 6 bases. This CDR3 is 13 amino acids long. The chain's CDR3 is CSATDPGGNEQFF. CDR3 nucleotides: TGCAGTGCTACCGATCCAGGGGGCAATGAGCAGTTCTTC.